The TCR beta chain described here comes from a study of CD8+CD57+ T cells in acquired aplastic anemia. About the research overall: Average DNA yield from sorted CD4+ and CD8+ cells was approximately 3.2 ug. General study results and limits: Patients and controls had in common approximately 28 CD8+ CDR3 sequences. Patients and controls had CD8+ Simpson's diversity values that were not significantly distinct.

Both TCR beta VDJ combination and CDR3 sequence profiling were carried out. Genomic DNA was the template for this profiling. TCRdb re-derived calls from the reads in MiXCR, one entry per CDR3 protein. Among about 110,000 distinct CDR3 sequences listed, approximately 49% were seen once. Per the germline V gene, CDR1 is MRHNA and CDR2 is SNTAGT. The CDR3 runs to 14 residues. In this sample, this clonotype turned up a few times. Antigen specificity is unknown. Given a much more abundant clone one base away, this may be a read error. The sample was sorted CD4+, CD8+, or CD8+CD57+ T cells (not recorded which) from PBMCs. This TCR was recovered from a human donor in good health, serving as a control. The chain couples TRBV6-4 to TRBJ1-1; 9 positions agree with TRBD1. The CDR3 DNA reads TGTGCCAGCAGTGCCGGACAGGGGAACACTAAAGCTTTCTTT. It yields the protein CASSAGQGNTKAFF.